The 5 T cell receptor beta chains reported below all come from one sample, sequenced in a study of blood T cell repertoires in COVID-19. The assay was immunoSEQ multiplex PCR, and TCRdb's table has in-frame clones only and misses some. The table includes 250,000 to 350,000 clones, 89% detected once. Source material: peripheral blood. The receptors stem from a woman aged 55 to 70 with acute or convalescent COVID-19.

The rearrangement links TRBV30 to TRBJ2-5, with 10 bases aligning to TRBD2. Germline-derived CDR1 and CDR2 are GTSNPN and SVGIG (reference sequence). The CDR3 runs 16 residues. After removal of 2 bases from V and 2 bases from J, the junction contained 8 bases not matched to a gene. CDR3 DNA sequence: TGTGCCTGGAGTCGGCTAGCGGGAGATATACAAGAGACCCAGTACTTC. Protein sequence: CAWSRLAGDIQETQYF. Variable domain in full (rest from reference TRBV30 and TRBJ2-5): SQTIHQWPATLVQPVGSPLSLECTVEGTSNPNLYWYRQAAGRGLQLLFYSVGIGQISSEVPQNLSASRPQDRQFILSSKKLLLSDSGFYLCAWSRLAGDIQETQYFGPGTRLLVL.

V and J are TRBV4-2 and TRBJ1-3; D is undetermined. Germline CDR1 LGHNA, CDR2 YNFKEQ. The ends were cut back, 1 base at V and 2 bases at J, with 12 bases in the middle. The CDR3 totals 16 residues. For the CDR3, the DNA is TGTGCCAGCAGCCAAGCAATTCTGATAGCTGGAAACACCATATATTTT. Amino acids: CASSQAILIAGNTIYF.

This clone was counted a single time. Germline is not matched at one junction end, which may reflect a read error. The CDR3, as DNA: TGTGCCAGCAGTCACGGGGGGGGCTATACCTTC. Translated: CASSHGGGYTF. V is TRBV7-2 and J is TRBJ1-2; a weak D match, TRBD1 (6 bases). The CDR3 covers 11 residues. In germline, CDR1 is SGHTA, CDR2 FQGNSA.

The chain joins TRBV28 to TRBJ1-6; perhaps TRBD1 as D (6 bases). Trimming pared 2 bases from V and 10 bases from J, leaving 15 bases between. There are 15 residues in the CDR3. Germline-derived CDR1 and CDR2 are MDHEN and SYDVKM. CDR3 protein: CASSLQGSVRSPLHF. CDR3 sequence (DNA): TGTGCCAGCAGTTTACAGGGGTCTGTTCGGTCACCCCTCCACTTT.

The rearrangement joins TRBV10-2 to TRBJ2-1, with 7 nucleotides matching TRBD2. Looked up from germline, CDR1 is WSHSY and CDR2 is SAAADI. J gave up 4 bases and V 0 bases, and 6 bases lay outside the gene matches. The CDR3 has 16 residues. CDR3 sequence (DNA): TGCGCCAGCAGTGAGTCGAGGCTAGCGGCTTACAATGAGCAGTTCTTC. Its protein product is CASSESRLAAYNEQFF.